One and the same sample provided the 30 T cell receptor beta chains below, sequenced in a study of siplizumab effects on memory and regulatory T cells. The assay was immunoSEQ multiplex PCR, and TCRdb's table has in-frame clones only and misses some. The profile covers 95,000 to 130,000 clones, with roughly 94% appearing a single time and roughly 1.7% taken by the ten largest. Material for sequencing was non-Treg CD4+ T cells sorted from blood. These TCRs come from a human donor in good health.

This chain links TRBV18 with TRBJ2-2; D perhaps matches TRBD1 (6 bases). The CDR3 contains 14 residues. Trimming pared 6 bases from V and 5 bases from J, leaving 13 bases between. The germline V gene encodes CDR1 KGHSH and CDR2 LQKENI. CDR3 region: CASSPPGQTGELFF. The CDR3 nucleotides read TGTGCCAGCTCCCCTCCCGGACAGACCGGGGAGCTGTTTTTT.

V and J are TRBV25-1 and TRBJ1-2; D remains unclear. With 2 bases removed from V and 3 bases from J, the gap between germline ends came to 7 bases. Germline V gene sequence: CDR1 MGHDK, CDR2 SYGVNS. The CDR3 runs 13 residues. The CDR3 DNA follows: TGTGCCAGCAGTGAACCGGAAGACTATGGCTACACCTTC. Protein product: CASSEPEDYGYTF.

This chain uses TRBV20-1 with TRBJ2-5; D is uncertain. Germline V CDR1 and CDR2: DFQATT, SNEGSKA (reference sequence). CDR3 length: 10 residues. The V end lost 6 bases, the J end lost 2 bases, and 4 bases lay between the germline ends. The CDR3 nucleotides read TGCAGTGCCAGACAAGAGACCCAGTACTTC. Translation gives CSARQETQYF.

This chain connects TRBV7-2 to TRBJ2-3; no definite D call. The germline gives CDR1 SGHTA, CDR2 FQGNSA. Trimming took 4 bases from V and 6 from J, leaving 5 bases between them. The CDR3 contains 11 residues. CDR3 DNA: TGTGCCAGCAGCTCGGTGGATACGCAGTATTTT. Protein product: CASSSVDTQYF.

The J gene is TRBJ1-6, the V gene TRBV19, with a tentative D call TRBD1 (5 bases). CDR3 length equals 14 residues. V was shortened by 3 bases and J by 6 bases, with 9 bases between the two germline ends. CDR1 is LNHDA, CDR2 SQIVND, per germline (reference sequence). The CDR3 nucleotides are TGTGCCAGTAGTATGGGGGGTCGTAATTCACCCCTCCACTTT. Its protein product is CASSMGGRNSPLHF.

The V gene is TRBV6-5, the J gene TRBJ1-4, with TRBD1 matching over 7 bases. Germline CDR1 reads MNHEY; CDR2 reads SVGAGI. The CDR3 is made up of 14 amino acids. After removal of 2 bases from V and 8 bases from J, the junction contained 5 bases not matched to a gene. This CDR3 is CASSYDRVGEKLFF. Written as DNA, the CDR3 is TGTGCCAGCAGTTACGACAGGGTTGGGGAAAAACTGTTTTTT.

The rearrangement links TRBV5-6 to TRBJ1-5; D perhaps matches TRBD1 (6 bases). The ends were cut back, 1 base at V and 0 bases at J, with 20 bases in the middle. The germline gives CDR1 SGHDT, CDR2 YYEEEE. The CDR3 loop spans 19 amino acids. DNA of the CDR3: TGTGCCAGCAGCTTGTCACACACAAAGGCAGGGGATAGCAATCAGCCCCAGCATTTT. As protein: CASSLSHTKAGDSNQPQHF.

Note on this clone: Other DNA sequences in the same sample also yield this CDR3. The V gene is TRBV5-1, the J gene TRBJ1-1; D not certain. Germline V gene data show CDR1 as SGHRS and CDR2 as YFSETQ. Trimming removed 3 bases from V and 1 base from J, with 10 bases in between. This CDR3 is built from 14 residues. The CDR3 loop reads CASSSRTANTEAFF. As DNA, the CDR3 is TGCGCCAGCAGCTCCCGGACGGCGAACACTGAAGCTTTCTTT.

The chain employs TRBV7-9 and TRBJ1-4; D uncertain. CDR1 SEHNR and CDR2 FQNEAQ come from the germline V gene (reference sequence). This CDR3 has 11 residues. V shed 3 bases and J shed 6 bases, with 2 bases lying between them. The CDR3 nucleotides read TGTGCCAGCAGCTTCGATGAAAAACTGTTTTTT. As protein: CASSFDEKLFF.

This chain links TRBV11-3 with TRBJ2-5; 8 bases are shared with TRBD2. Germline trimming cut 1 base from V and 5 bases from J; bases unmatched to any gene: 3. Germline-derived CDR1 and CDR2 are SGHNT and YENEEA. This CDR3 has 14 amino acids. CDR3: CASSLAGGQETQYF. The CDR3, as DNA: TGTGCCAGCAGCTTAGCGGGGGGGCAGGAGACCCAGTACTTC.

V usage is TRBV5-4 and J usage is TRBJ1-6; D unclear. This CDR3 spans 17 amino acids. V was trimmed by 0 bases and J by 0 bases, leaving 10 bases between them. Germline CDR1 reads SGHNT; CDR2 reads YYREEE (reference sequence). The CDR3 bases are TGTGCCAGCAGCTTGGACCTTGAGGACTCCTATAATTCACCCCTCCACTTT. Translation: CASSLDLEDSYNSPLHF.

The CDR3: CASSPDGNYGYTF. CDR3 DNA sequence: TGTGCCAGCAGCCCCGACGGGAACTATGGCTACACCTTC. V is TRBV6-1 and J is TRBJ1-2, with unresolved D. From germline, CDR1 is MNHNS and CDR2 SASEGT. Trimming stripped 6 bases from V and 2 bases from J, with 10 bases between. The length of the CDR3 is 13 residues.

This sequence joins TRBV7-2 and TRBJ2-2; D is uncertain. V lost 4 bases to trimming and J lost 0 bases, with 6 bases between them. This CDR3 has 14 amino acids. The germline gives CDR1 SGHTA, CDR2 FQGNSA. The CDR3 sequence is CASSSRANTGELFF. DNA for the CDR3: TGTGCCAGCAGCTCTAGGGCGAACACCGGGGAGCTGTTTTTT.

V usage is TRBV7-9 and J usage is TRBJ1-6, with D perhaps TRBD1 (6 bases). V lost 5 bases and J 7 bases, leaving 18 bases between the germline ends. The CDR3 has 16 amino acids. CDR1 and CDR2 (germline): SEHNR, FQNEAQ (reference sequence). The chain's CDR3 is CASSGPGQNSNSPLHF. The CDR3 DNA sequence: TGTGCCAGCAGCGGTCCGGGACAAAACTCGAATTCACCCCTCCACTTT.

The rearrangement joins TRBV7-6 to TRBJ2-1; D is undetermined. V lost 2 bases and J 6 bases, leaving 11 bases between the germline ends. This CDR3 comprises 14 residues. Germline CDR1 is SGHVS and CDR2 is FNYEAQ. The CDR3 sequence: CASSLSRTPNEQFF. The CDR3 DNA is TGTGCCAGCAGCTTATCCCGGACCCCCAATGAGCAGTTCTTC. Full variable domain (remainder filled in from reference TRBV7-6 and TRBJ2-1): GAGVSQSPRYKVTKRGQDVALRCDPISGHVSLYWYRQALGQGPEFLTYFNYEAQQDKSGLPNDRFSAERPEGSISTLTIQRTEQRDSAMYRCASSLSRTPNEQFFGPGTRLTVL.

This clone was observed once. The chain joins TRBV10-3 to TRBJ2-1; D tentatively reads TRBD1 or TRBD2 (5 bases each). V was cut by 11 bases and J by 5 bases, with 19 bases left in between. Germline-derived CDR1 and CDR2 are ENHRY and SYGVKD. There are 14 residues in the CDR3. This CDR3 reads CAAGRDLMDNEQFF. DNA for the CDR3: TGTGCCGCCGGCCGGGACCTTATGGACAATGAGCAGTTCTTC.

V is TRBV19 and J is TRBJ1-1, with D unclear. V lost 6 bases to trimming and J lost 7 bases, with 9 bases between them. The V gene's germline CDR1 is LNHDA and CDR2 SQIVND (reference sequence). There are 11 residues in the CDR3. CDR3 nucleotide sequence: TGTGCCAGTAGAGCTCACCTTGAAGCTTTCTTT. This codes for CASRAHLEAFF.

The chain has TRBV12-5 and TRBJ2-5, with 7 bases aligning to TRBD1. Germline CDR1 LGHNT, CDR2 FRNRAP. V lost 7 bases to trimming and J lost 5 bases; unmatched junction nucleotides: 7. The CDR3 covers 13 residues. For the CDR3, the DNA is TGTGCTAGTGCCGAGGGGGCCAGGGAGACCCAGTACTTC. This encodes CASAEGARETQYF. Drawing the rest from reference TRBV12-5 and TRBJ2-5, the complete variable domain is DARVTQTPRHKVTEMGQEVTMRCQPILGHNTVFWYRQTMMQGLELLAYFRNRAPLDDSGMPKDRFSAEMPDATLATLKIQPSEPRDSAVYFCASAEGARETQYFGPGTRLLVL.

The chain carries TRBV29-1 and TRBJ1-2, with TRBD1 as a possible D gene (5 bases). Germline assignment: CDR1 SQVTM and CDR2 ANQGSEA. Trimming removed 3 bases at V and 4 bases at J, with 12 bases between. The CDR3 totals 13 residues. CDR3 region: CSVEAGFGYGYTF. The CDR3 DNA is TGCAGCGTTGAGGCAGGGTTCGGCTATGGCTACACCTTC.

J is TRBJ2-2 and V is TRBV7-9; no firm D call. V lost 2 bases, J lost 6 bases, and 13 bases lay in between. CDR1 is SEHNR and CDR2 is FQNEAQ in the germline V gene (reference sequence). The CDR3 contains 15 residues. The CDR3 DNA is TGTGCCAGCAGCTTATGGGTGACCCGAGCCGGGGAGCTGTTTTTT. Translated: CASSLWVTRAGELFF.

This clone was detected once. The chain carries TRBV7-9 and TRBJ2-1; no reliable D call. There are 12 residues in the CDR3. The V gene's germline CDR1 is SEHNR and CDR2 FQNEAQ (reference sequence). The ends were cut back, 5 bases at V and 9 bases at J, with 11 bases in the middle. Here the CDR3 DNA reads TGTGCCAGCAGCCGCCTCTCTCGTGAGCAGTTCTTC. It codes for CASSRLSREQFF.

The chain has TRBV7-9 and TRBJ1-4; the match to TRBD1 covers 9 bases. V trimming: 2 bases; J trimming: 10 bases; junction bases outside the gene matches: 14. This CDR3 is built from 17 residues. Germline V lookup: CDR1 SEHNR, CDR2 FQNEAQ (reference sequence). The CDR3 spells CASSLFFRRGQGGKLFF. CDR3 nucleotides: TGTGCCAGCAGCTTATTTTTCCGTCGGGGACAGGGTGGAAAACTGTTTTTT. The variable domain in full, completed from reference TRBV7-9 and TRBJ1-4, reads DTGVSQNPRHKITKRGQNVTFRCDPISEHNRLYWYRQTLGQGPEFLTYFQNEAQLEKSRLLSDRFSAERPKGSFSTLEIQRTEQGDSAMYLCASSLFFRRGQGGKLFFGSGTQLSVL.

The chain combines TRBV25-1 with TRBJ2-1; D call uncertain. V was pared by 0 bases and J by 5 bases, with 5 bases between. The CDR3 is 13 residues long. Germline-derived CDR1 and CDR2 are MGHDK and SYGVNS. DNA for the CDR3: TGTGCCAGCAGTGAATACGCTGACAATGAGCAGTTCTTC. It translates to CASSEYADNEQFF.

This clone came up a few times. The V gene is TRBV18, the J gene TRBJ2-7, with a tentative D call TRBD1 (6 bases). Germline lookup yields CDR1 KGHSH and CDR2 LQKENI. Trimming removed 3 bases at V and 3 bases at J, with 12 bases between. This CDR3 has 14 amino acids. CDR3 loop: CASSPDGQLYEQYF. As DNA, the CDR3 is TGTGCCAGCTCACCTGACGGACAGCTCTACGAGCAGTACTTC.

The chain couples TRBV7-9 to TRBJ2-2; TRBD1 aligns across 7 bases. Trimming at V came to 6 bases and at J to 3 bases, leaving 13 bases not matched to a gene. This CDR3 is 17 amino acids long. Germline CDR1 and CDR2: SEHNR and FQNEAQ (reference sequence). CDR3 in amino acids: CASSLLMWDSDTGELFF. CDR3 sequence (DNA): TGTGCCAGCAGTCTCCTAATGTGGGACAGTGACACCGGGGAGCTGTTTTTT.

The rearrangement links TRBV7-3 to TRBJ2-1; 13 bases agree with TRBD2. V lost 5 bases, J lost 9 bases, and 7 bases stayed unmatched. The CDR3 has 15 amino acids. Germline CDR1 SGHTA, CDR2 FQGTGA. The CDR3 reads CASSPGTSGISEQFF. In DNA, the CDR3 is TGTGCCAGCAGCCCAGGGACTAGCGGGATCAGTGAGCAGTTCTTC.

This sequence joins TRBV5-1 and TRBJ2-7, with D unresolved. V was clipped by 0 bases and J by 4 bases, with 2 bases between them. Germline values: CDR1 SGHRS, CDR2 YFSETQ. The CDR3 has 11 amino acids. This chain's CDR3 is CASSLEYEQYF. In nucleotides, the CDR3 is TGCGCCAGCAGCTTGGAATACGAGCAGTACTTC.

The rearrangement uses TRBV6-5 and TRBJ1-2, with D possibly being TRBD1 (5 bases). V shed 6 bases and J shed 4 bases, with 12 bases lying between them. The germline V gene has CDR1 MNHEY and CDR2 SVGAGI. This CDR3 spans 13 amino acids. CDR3 loop: CASRARQSYGYTF. DNA of the CDR3: TGTGCCAGCAGGGCCAGACAGAGCTATGGCTACACCTTC.

The CDR3 here is CASSLNWDSTDTQYF. The CDR3 DNA reads as TGCGCCAGCAGCCTTAACTGGGACAGCACAGATACGCAGTATTTT. The chain is built from TRBV5-1 and TRBJ2-3; D may be TRBD1 or TRBD2 (5 bases each). Looked up from germline, CDR1 is SGHRS and CDR2 is YFSETQ. The length of the CDR3 is 15 residues. Trimming removed 4 bases from V and 0 bases from J, with 12 bases in between.

The chain uses TRBV19 and TRBJ2-5; 11 nucleotides line up with TRBD2. Germline V lookup: CDR1 LNHDA, CDR2 SQIVND (reference sequence). The CDR3 has 17 amino acids. With V trimmed by 3 bases and J by 4 bases, 10 bases remained unmatched. The CDR3 nucleotides read TGTGCCAGTAGTATTGTAGCGGGAGGGGCTCTCCGAGAGACCCAGTACTTC. Amino acids: CASSIVAGGALRETQYF.